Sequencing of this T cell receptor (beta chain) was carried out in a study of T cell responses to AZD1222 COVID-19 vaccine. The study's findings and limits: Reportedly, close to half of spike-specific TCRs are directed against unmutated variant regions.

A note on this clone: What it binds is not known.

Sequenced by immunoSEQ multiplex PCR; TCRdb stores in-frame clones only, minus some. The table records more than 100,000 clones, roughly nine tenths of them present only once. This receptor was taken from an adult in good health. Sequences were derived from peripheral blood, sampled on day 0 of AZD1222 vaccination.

CDR3 DNA: TGTGCCTGGAGTGTAGCTCTTAGTAATTCACCCCTCCACTTT. This encodes CAWSVALSNSPLHF. J is TRBJ1-6 and V is TRBV30; D call uncertain. Looked up from germline, CDR1 is GTSNPN and CDR2 is SVGIG (reference sequence). V gave up 0 bases and J gave up 6 bases, with 9 bases separating them. This CDR3 is built from 14 residues.